These 16 T cell receptor beta chains were sequenced from one sample in a study of shared clonotypes between healthy human individuals. Naive CD8 cells were CD45RO-negative, positively selected for CCR7, excluding terminally differentiated effector memory CD45RA+ cells. Using immunoSEQ multiplex PCR, the repertoire was profiled, and TCRdb retains in-frame clones only, with some absent. The sample lists about 610,000 clones; roughly 96% were seen once. Sequencing input: naive CD8+ T cells sorted from blood. The receptors were sampled from a woman between 25 and 40 years old in good health.

The V and J genes are TRBV27 and TRBJ1-4; no clear D gene. V was shortened by 2 bases and J by 8 bases, with 12 bases between the two germline ends. Germline values: CDR1 MNHEY, CDR2 SMNVEV (reference sequence). CDR3 length: 14 residues. The CDR3 protein is CASSLGGVREKLFF. The CDR3, as DNA: TGTGCCAGCAGTTTAGGTGGGGTAAGGGAAAAACTGTTTTTT.

Only one count was recorded for this clone. The chain recombines TRBV5-6 with TRBJ2-6, with TRBD1 as a possible D gene (5 bases). V gave up 0 bases and J gave up 0 bases, with 10 bases separating them. Germline V gene sequence: CDR1 SGHDT, CDR2 YYEEEE. CDR3 size: 17 residues. The CDR3 spells CASSLAGHLSGANVLTF. The CDR3 DNA reads as TGTGCCAGCAGCTTGGCCGGACACCTCTCTGGGGCCAACGTCCTGACTTTC.

A remark on this clone: The sample contains more than one DNA sequence encoding this CDR3. The chain uses TRBV28 and TRBJ2-7; the match to TRBD2 covers 8 bases. The V gene end was trimmed by 5 bases and the J gene end by 0 bases; junction bases not matched to a gene: 3. From germline, CDR1 is MDHEN and CDR2 SYDVKM. This CDR3 is 14 amino acids long. CDR3 residues: CASSTSGSSYEQYF. As DNA, the CDR3 is TGTGCCAGCAGTACGAGCGGGAGCTCCTACGAGCAGTACTTC. The complete variable domain, with remaining parts taken from reference TRBV28 and TRBJ2-7, reads DVKVTQSSRYLVKRTGEKVFLECVQDMDHENMFWYRQDPGLGLRLIYFSYDVKMKEKGDIPEGYSVSREKKERFSLILESASTNQTSMYLCASSTSGSSYEQYFGPGTRLTVT.

Here the CDR3 DNA reads TGTGCCAGTAGTATCGTTTTTCGGGACAGCGGACCCCTCTACGAGCAGTACTTC. It encodes CASSIVFRDSGPLYEQYF. V usage is TRBV19 and J usage is TRBJ2-7; 7 nucleotides match TRBD1. Germline V gene lookup returns CDR1 LNHDA and CDR2 SQIVND (reference sequence). CDR3 length: 18 amino acids. J was trimmed by 3 bases and V by 3 bases; bases with no gene match: 17.

The gene calls are TRBV19 and TRBJ2-1; D is uncertain. With 7 bases removed from V and 0 bases from J, the gap between germline ends came to 10 bases. This CDR3 has 14 amino acids. Germline CDR1 reads LNHDA; CDR2 reads SQIVND (reference sequence). In DNA, the CDR3 is TGTGCCAGTATGAACCGGAGCTCCTACAATGAGCAGTTCTTC. It specifies CASMNRSSYNEQFF.

The chain employs TRBV14 and TRBJ2-1; 10 bases are shared with TRBD2. Per the germline V gene, CDR1 is SGHDN and CDR2 is FVKESK. CDR3 length: 16 residues. V was pared by 4 bases and J by 9 bases, with 12 bases of the junction left unmatched. CDR3 region: CASSPRASGRVGEQFF. Written as DNA, the CDR3 is TGTGCCAGCAGCCCCAGGGCTAGCGGGAGAGTCGGTGAGCAGTTCTTC.

On this clone itself: This specimen includes other DNA sequences encoding the same CDR3. V gene TRBV28 combines with J gene TRBJ1-5; a possible D gene is TRBD1 (5 bases). Trimming pared 3 bases from V and 3 bases from J, leaving 12 bases between. Per germline, CDR1 MDHEN and CDR2 SYDVKM. The CDR3 is 15 amino acids. Written as DNA, the CDR3 is TGTGCCAGCAGTTTTGGGCAGGGCGCCAATCAGCCCCAGCATTTT. This encodes CASSFGQGANQPQHF.

The chain links TRBV10-3 to TRBJ2-2, with TRBD2 matching 11 bases. Germline V gene data show CDR1 as ENHRY and CDR2 as SYGVKD. V trimming: 4 bases; J trimming: 0 bases; junction bases outside the gene matches: 10. There are 19 residues in the CDR3. The CDR3 DNA sequence: TGTGCCATCAGTGTGACTAGCGGGATTGACCTTTCGAACACCGGGGAGCTGTTTTTT. As protein: CAISVTSGIDLSNTGELFF.

This chain joins TRBV27 and TRBJ2-7; D tentatively fits TRBD1 or TRBD2 (5 bases each). The germline V and J ends were trimmed by 1 base and 4 bases, with 17 bases remaining between them. Germline values: CDR1 MNHEY, CDR2 SMNVEV (reference sequence). The CDR3 covers 16 residues. CDR3 DNA: TGTGCCAGCAGTTTATTCTCCGGGACGGTAGGGTACGAGCAGTACTTC. Residues: CASSLFSGTVGYEQYF.

The chain employs TRBV4-1 and TRBJ1-3, with a weak D call TRBD1 (6 bases). CDR3 length equals 16 residues. The V end was cut by 1 base, the J end by 4 bases, with 14 bases between. CDR1 MGHRA and CDR2 YSYEKL come from the germline V gene. The CDR3 nucleotides are TGCGCCAGCAGCCAAGGGGCTAGGACAGAAGGAAACACCATATATTTT. It translates to CASSQGARTEGNTIYF.

This chain links TRBV19 with TRBJ2-7; the D is unclear. Trimming removed 9 bases at V and 4 bases at J, with 4 bases between. Germline V gene data show CDR1 as LNHDA and CDR2 as SQIVND (reference sequence). The CDR3 spans 9 residues. Here the CDR3 reads CASKYEQYF. For the CDR3, the DNA is TGTGCCAGCAAATACGAGCAGTACTTC.

The chain is built from TRBV28 and TRBJ2-7; D unclear. The CDR3 extends over 13 amino acids. Germline V gene sequence: CDR1 MDHEN, CDR2 SYDVKM. Trimming removed 7 bases at V and 6 bases at J, with 16 bases between. The CDR3, as DNA: TGTGCCAGCACTGGCAGATACCCCTCCGAGCAGTACTTC. Its protein is CASTGRYPSEQYF.

This sequence joins TRBV28 and TRBJ2-3; tentatively, D is TRBD1 (6 bases). Looked up from germline, CDR1 is MDHEN and CDR2 is SYDVKM. The CDR3 has 14 residues. V was trimmed by 5 bases and J by 4 bases, leaving 13 bases between them. CDR3 amino acids: CASSIYRVADTQYF. For the CDR3, the DNA is TGTGCCAGCAGTATCTACAGGGTGGCAGATACGCAGTATTTT.

The chain uses TRBV27 and TRBJ1-5, with D perhaps matching TRBD1 (6 bases). V was clipped by 2 bases and J by 0 bases, with 23 bases between them. The CDR3 is 20 amino acids. Germline CDR1 is MNHEY and CDR2 is SMNVEV (reference sequence). CDR3 DNA sequence: TGTGCCAGCAGTTTAGGGGGAGTGGCAGGGGCTCCCTTTAGCAATCAGCCCCAGCATTTT. It yields the protein CASSLGGVAGAPFSNQPQHF.

Here the CDR3 reads CASSPWTRYEQFF. For the CDR3, the DNA is TGTGCCAGCAGCCCCTGGACTAGATATGAGCAGTTCTTC. The J gene is TRBJ2-1, the V gene TRBV5-6; 7 nucleotides line up with TRBD2. Germline V gives CDR1 SGHDT, CDR2 YYEEEE. Losses at the gene ends were 4 bases for V and 8 bases for J; bases not matched to a gene: 6. CDR3 length: 13 amino acids. Drawing the rest from reference TRBV5-6 and TRBJ2-1, the complete variable domain is DAGVTQSPTHLIKTRGQQVTLRCSPKSGHDTVSWYQQALGQGPQFIFQYYEEEERQRGNFPDRFSGHQFPNYSSELNVNALLLGDSALYLCASSPWTRYEQFFGPGTRLTVL.

The CDR3 spells CATSETSYEQYF. The CDR3 DNA reads as TGTGCCACCTCCGAGACGAGCTACGAGCAGTACTTC. This chain uses TRBV18 with TRBJ2-7; D gene ambiguous. This CDR3 comprises 12 residues. CDR1 is KGHSH and CDR2 is LQKENI in the germline V gene. Trimming shortened V by 10 bases and J by 3 bases, and 13 bases separated the two germline ends.